The 31 T cell receptor beta chains presented below share a single source sample, sequenced in a study of response to subunit inactivated influenza vaccine. TCRdb reanalysed the RT-PCR reads using MiXCR and keeps one entry per CDR3 protein. The profile covers 150,000 to 200,000 distinct CDR3 sequences, with more than 10% appearing a single time and less than 30% taken by the ten largest. The same specimen was also included in a second study, on T cells expressing NK-cell markers. That paper adds: TCR beta libraries carry UMIs added by 5'RACE template switching.

Source: CD8+ T cells sorted from PBMCs, taken roughly 13 days after vaccination. These receptors came from a man between 50 and 59 years old who received an inactivated influenza vaccine.

This chain links TRBV6-6 with TRBJ2-1; no clear D. This CDR3 contains 13 residues. V was pared by 2 bases and J by 5 bases, with 7 bases between. The germline gives CDR1 MNHNY, CDR2 SVGAGI (reference sequence). The CDR3 is CASSYVVDNEQFF. The DNA of the CDR3 is TGTGCCAGCAGTTACGTGGTAGACAATGAGCAGTTCTTC.

This clonotype has a handful of counts. J is TRBJ2-5 and V is TRBV11-3; 7 bases are a match to TRBD1. V trimming: 5 bases; J trimming: 1 base; junction bases outside the gene matches: 7. CDR1 is SGHNT and CDR2 is YENEEA in the germline V gene. The CDR3 length is 15 residues. CDR3 nucleotide sequence: TGTGCCAGCAGCCCAGGGGGTAAGGGCCAAGAGACCCAGTACTTC. This gives the protein CASSPGGKGQETQYF.

The chain combines TRBV28 with TRBJ1-2; D not resolved. Trimming removed 0 bases from V and 6 bases from J, with 8 bases in between. The CDR3 length is 13 residues. Germline V gives CDR1 MDHEN, CDR2 SYDVKM. This chain's CDR3 is CASSLWVKDGYTF. The DNA for the CDR3 is TGTGCCAGCAGTTTATGGGTAAAGGATGGCTACACCTTC.

As to this clonotype: A much larger clone differs by one base, so this may be a read error. The chain has TRBV10-3 and TRBJ1-6; D call uncertain. Germline CDR1 and CDR2: ENHRY and SYGVKD. The germline V and J ends were trimmed by 2 bases and 10 bases, with 12 bases remaining between them. The CDR3 is 14 amino acids. CDR3 bases: TGTGCCATCAGTGAGACCTCTATCGGATCACCCCTCCACTTT. It specifies CAISETSIGSPLHF.

The chain is built from TRBV6-1 and TRBJ2-7; TRBD1 aligns across 11 bases. This CDR3 has 14 residues. V dropped 4 bases and J dropped 5; count of bases not matched to a gene: 4. Germline V lookup: CDR1 MNHNS, CDR2 SASEGT. The CDR3 is CASSGDRGGDEQYF. As DNA, the CDR3 is TGTGCCAGCAGTGGGGACAGGGGGGGCGACGAGCAGTACTTC.

The sample holds a few counts of this clonotype. This chain links TRBV12-3 or TRBV12-4 with TRBJ2-5; D might be TRBD1 or TRBD2, each matching 6 bases. V was shortened by 5 bases and J by 1 base, with 17 bases between the two germline ends. The CDR3 has 16 residues. CDR3: CASSGLGGLSQETQYF. The CDR3 DNA sequence: TGTGCCAGCAGTGGTCTGGGGGGCCTGTCCCAAGAGACCCAGTACTTC.

This clonotype was observed a few times. The chain links TRBV6-2 or TRBV6-3 to TRBJ2-7; 8 nucleotides align to TRBD2. Trimming removed 2 bases from V and 4 bases from J; junction bases left unmatched: 7. The CDR3 has 15 amino acids. Per the germline V gene, CDR1 is MNHEY and CDR2 is SVGEGT. CDR3 coding DNA: TGTGCCAGCAGTTACGTTCCTAGCGGGTTATACGAGCAGTACTTC. Its translation is CASSYVPSGLYEQYF.

The rearrangement uses TRBV7-9 and TRBJ2-7, with TRBD1 matching over 8 bases. Germline-derived CDR1 and CDR2 are SEHNR and FQNEAQ (reference sequence). The CDR3 has 17 residues. J gave up 5 bases and V 4 bases, and 16 bases lay outside the gene matches. Here the CDR3 reads CASSSTFTGGGLDEQYF. CDR3 nucleotide sequence: TGTGCCAGCAGCTCAACTTTTACAGGGGGAGGTTTGGACGAGCAGTACTTC.

There are a few counts of this clonotype. The rearrangement joins TRBV11-2 to TRBJ1-3; 7 nucleotides agree with TRBD1. Per germline, CDR1 SGHAT and CDR2 FQNNGV. The CDR3 runs 14 residues. Trimming removed 5 bases from V and 0 bases from J; junction bases left unmatched: 1. As DNA, the CDR3 is TGTGCCAGCAGCGCAGGGGGCTCTGGAAACACCATATATTTT. This encodes CASSAGGSGNTIYF.

The V call is TRBV20-1, the J call TRBJ2-5, with 7 bases lining up with TRBD1. The CDR3 contains 14 residues. The V segment lost 6 bases and the J segment 2 bases; nucleotides outside the gene matches: 9. Germline-derived CDR1 and CDR2 are DFQATT and SNEGSKA (reference sequence). The CDR3 sequence: CSAPGQKFQETQYF. The CDR3 DNA reads as TGCAGTGCCCCGGGACAGAAATTTCAAGAGACCCAGTACTTC.

This clonotype was observed many times. The chain carries TRBV6-1 and TRBJ2-1; TRBD2 might be the D (6 bases). V lost 6 bases and J lost 6, with 12 bases in between. The CDR3 runs to 13 residues. The germline CDR1 and CDR2 sequences are MNHNS and SASEGT. The CDR3 reads CASRGRELNEQFF. The CDR3 DNA reads as TGTGCCAGCAGGGGCCGGGAGCTCAATGAGCAGTTCTTC.

The chain recombines TRBV28 with TRBJ2-2; D tentatively fits TRBD1 or TRBD2 (5 bases each). The V end lost 6 bases, the J end lost 2 bases, and 16 bases lay between the germline ends. CDR3 length: 16 amino acids. Per the germline V gene, CDR1 is MDHEN and CDR2 is SYDVKM. CDR3 loop: CASSTRDGANTGELFF. CDR3 coding DNA: TGTGCCAGCAGCACCCGGGACGGGGCCAACACCGGGGAGCTGTTTTTT.

This clonotype occurred many times. V and J are TRBV4-3 and TRBJ2-7, with TRBD2 matching over 8 bases. The CDR3 has 14 amino acids. The junction had 4 bases not matched to a gene; V was cut back by 4 bases and J by 2 bases. CDR1 is LGHNA, CDR2 YSLEER, per germline. The CDR3 here is CASSRGGGPYEQYF. The CDR3 DNA follows: TGCGCCAGCAGCCGGGGCGGGGGGCCCTACGAGCAGTACTTC.

The table lists this clonotype with many counts. The chain carries TRBV5-1 and TRBJ1-1, with 12 bases matching TRBD1. Germline V gene sequence: CDR1 SGHRS, CDR2 YFSETQ. The CDR3 is made up of 16 amino acids. V shed 4 bases and J 4 bases; nucleotides not matched to a gene: 8. DNA of the CDR3: TGCGCCAGCAGCCTTTGGGGACAGGGGGCCGGCACTGAAGCTTTCTTT. It is translated as CASSLWGQGAGTEAFF.

This clonotype came up a few times. J is TRBJ2-1 and V is TRBV2, with TRBD2 matching 9 bases. CDR1 and CDR2 (germline): SNHLY, FYNNEI. V was pared by 7 bases and J by 8 bases, with 9 bases of the junction left unmatched. The CDR3 covers 14 residues. The CDR3 here is CASKWLAGRDEQFF. For the CDR3, the DNA is TGTGCCAGCAAATGGCTAGCGGGGAGGGATGAGCAGTTCTTC.

This clonotype turned up a few times. One junction end disagrees with the germline gene, perhaps due to a read error. V gene TRBV7-9 combines with J gene TRBJ2-2, with 9 bases matching TRBD1. The CDR3 runs to 19 residues. Looked up from germline, CDR1 is SEHNR and CDR2 is FQNEAQ (reference sequence). DNA of the CDR3: TGTGCCAGCAGGTTAGCTCAGGGGACAGGGCGCCCGAACACCGGGGAGCTGTTTTTT. Amino acid sequence: CASRLAQGTGRPNTGELFF.

This clonotype was detected many times. The rearrangement links TRBV5-1 to TRBJ2-7, with 11 bases that match TRBD1. Trimming at V came to 5 bases and at J to 2 bases, leaving 3 bases not matched to a gene. Germline V lookup: CDR1 SGHRS, CDR2 YFSETQ. The CDR3 has 14 amino acids. CDR3 DNA sequence: TGCGCCAGCAGTGAGGACAGGGGGCCCTACGAGCAGTACTTC. Translated: CASSEDRGPYEQYF.

This rearrangement joins TRBV12-3 or TRBV12-4 to TRBJ1-5; TRBD1 matches at 10 bases. Trimming cost V 3 bases and J 9 bases; bases outside gene matches: 11. This CDR3 has 16 amino acids. As DNA, the CDR3 is TGTGCCAGCAGTTTCGACAGGGGGCTTGGTCCAGGGCCCCAGCATTTT. The encoded protein is CASSFDRGLGPGPQHF.

This clonotype was seen ten or more times. This rearrangement joins TRBV25-1 to TRBJ1-4; no firm D call. The V end lost 1 base, the J end lost 5 bases, and 8 bases lay between the germline ends. Germline CDR1 MGHDK, CDR2 SYGVNS. The CDR3 consists of 14 residues. CDR3 region: CASSEWAGNEKLFF. The CDR3, as DNA: TGTGCCAGCAGTGAATGGGCAGGAAATGAAAAACTGTTTTTT. Drawing the rest from reference TRBV25-1 and TRBJ1-4, the complete variable domain is EADIYQTPRYLVIGTGKKITLECSQTMGHDKMYWYQQDPGMELHLIHYSYGVNSTEKGDLSSESTVSRIRTEHFPLTLESARPSHTSQYLCASSEWAGNEKLFFGSGTQLSVL.

This clonotype was recorded many times. The V call is TRBV10-2, the J call TRBJ2-7; 7 bases map to TRBD2. The length of the CDR3 is 14 residues. Germline V CDR1 and CDR2: WSHSY, SAAADI. After removal of 8 bases from V and 0 bases from J, the junction contained 7 bases not matched to a gene. The CDR3 region is CASRSSGVSYEQYF. CDR3 nucleotide sequence: TGCGCCAGCCGGTCTAGCGGCGTCTCCTACGAGCAGTACTTC.

This clonotype has just a few counts. This rearrangement joins TRBV2 to TRBJ2-7; D gene unclear. The ends were cut back, 7 bases at V and 1 base at J, with 11 bases in the middle. The CDR3 has 13 amino acids. Germline values: CDR1 SNHLY, CDR2 FYNNEI. CDR3 in DNA: TGTGCCAGCACCGAGGCGAGATCCTACGAGCAGTACTTC. Translated, it gives CASTEARSYEQYF.

This clonotype was seen only a few times. The genes are TRBV9 and TRBJ1-2; 7 bases fit TRBD1. V lost 3 bases, J lost 2 bases, and 10 bases stayed unmatched. This CDR3 has 16 residues. CDR1 SGDLS and CDR2 YYNGEE come from the germline V gene. In DNA form, the CDR3 reads TGTGCCAGCAGCGCTCCGGCGGAAGGGGGCAACTATGGCTACACCTTC. The encoded protein is CASSAPAEGGNYGYTF.

This clonotype was seen a handful of times. The chain recombines TRBV2 with TRBJ2-7; 7 nucleotides match TRBD1. After removal of 3 bases from V and 1 base from J, the junction contained 3 bases not matched to a gene. Germline V gives CDR1 SNHLY, CDR2 FYNNEI. The CDR3 covers 14 residues. The CDR3 here is CASSEAGGSYEQYF. The DNA for the CDR3 is TGTGCCAGCAGTGAGGCAGGGGGTTCCTACGAGCAGTACTTC.

This clonotype was counted only a few times. The rearrangement uses TRBV11-2 and TRBJ2-3, with unresolved D. Trimming took 6 bases from V and 1 from J, leaving 14 bases between them. CDR3 length equals 15 residues. Germline lookup yields CDR1 SGHAT and CDR2 FQNNGV. The CDR3 protein is CASRLWQMGTDTQYF. The CDR3 nucleotides read TGTGCCAGCAGGTTATGGCAGATGGGCACAGATACGCAGTATTTT.

This clonotype has only a few counts. V is TRBV10-3 and J is TRBJ2-5; no clear D. The V end lost 0 bases, the J end lost 4 bases, and 15 bases lay between the germline ends. The CDR3 has 16 residues. Germline values: CDR1 ENHRY, CDR2 SYGVKD. The CDR3 sequence: CAISESETTQGETQYF. The DNA of the CDR3 is TGTGCCATCAGTGAGTCTGAGACGACCCAAGGAGAGACCCAGTACTTC.

The J gene is TRBJ2-5, the V gene TRBV2; no definite D call. Germline lookup yields CDR1 SNHLY and CDR2 FYNNEI. Trimming took 4 bases from V and 5 from J, leaving 17 bases between them. The CDR3 contains 15 residues. The CDR3 reads CASSVADRIGETQYF. Written as DNA, the CDR3 is TGTGCCAGCAGTGTAGCAGATCGTATTGGGGAGACCCAGTACTTC.

This clonotype was detected ten times or more. The V call is TRBV5-1, the J call TRBJ2-7; D is perhaps TRBD1 (5 bases). V was shortened by 1 base and J by 6 bases, with 8 bases between the two germline ends. CDR1 is SGHRS and CDR2 is YFSETQ in the germline V gene. The CDR3 runs 12 residues. This CDR3 reads CASSLPGSEQYF. The CDR3 DNA reads TGCGCCAGCAGCTTGCCAGGGTCCGAGCAGTACTTC.

This clonotype was seen many times. This rearrangement joins TRBV2 to TRBJ2-1, with D possibly being TRBD1 (6 bases). The V gene's germline CDR1 is SNHLY and CDR2 FYNNEI. The CDR3 loop spans 15 amino acids. Trimming pared 8 bases from V and 7 bases from J, leaving 21 bases between. The CDR3 DNA reads TGTGCCAGCCGGTTAGGGGATCACCAGGGGAATGAGCAGTTCTTC. It specifies CASRLGDHQGNEQFF.

This clonotype has just a few counts. The chain employs TRBV19 and TRBJ2-4, with 7 bases identical to TRBD1. The J segment lost 0 bases and the V segment lost 9 bases, leaving 8 bases of the junction unmatched. The germline CDR1 and CDR2 sequences are LNHDA and SQIVND (reference sequence). The CDR3 is 15 amino acids. CDR3 amino acids: CASQGQTLAKNIQYF. For the CDR3, the DNA is TGTGCCAGCCAGGGACAGACCCTAGCCAAAAACATTCAGTACTTC. Supplemented by reference TRBV19 and TRBJ2-4, the full variable domain reads DGGITQSPKYLFRKEGQNVTLSCEQNLNHDAMYWYRQDPGQGLRLIYYSQIVNDFQKGDIAEGYSVSREKKESFPLTVTSAQKNPTAFYLCASQGQTLAKNIQYFGAGTRLSVL.

V gene TRBV10-3 combines with J gene TRBJ2-1, with 7 bases that match TRBD2. Germline values: CDR1 ENHRY, CDR2 SYGVKD. The ends lost 3 bases at V and 4 bases at J; junction bases unmatched: 6. The CDR3 covers 15 residues. In nucleotides, the CDR3 is TGTGCCATCAGTGAAAGCGGGGACGCTTACAATGAGCAGTTCTTC. Translation: CAISESGDAYNEQFF.

This clonotype was counted a few times. The V gene is TRBV29-1, the J gene TRBJ2-7; perhaps TRBD2 as D (5 bases). Trimming pared 5 bases from V and 7 bases from J, leaving 15 bases between. The CDR3 has 12 amino acids. CDR1 and CDR2 from the germline V gene are SQVTM and ANQGSEA. The CDR3 loop reads CSVSEGSGEQYF. The CDR3 bases are TGCAGCGTTTCGGAAGGGTCGGGGGAGCAGTACTTC.